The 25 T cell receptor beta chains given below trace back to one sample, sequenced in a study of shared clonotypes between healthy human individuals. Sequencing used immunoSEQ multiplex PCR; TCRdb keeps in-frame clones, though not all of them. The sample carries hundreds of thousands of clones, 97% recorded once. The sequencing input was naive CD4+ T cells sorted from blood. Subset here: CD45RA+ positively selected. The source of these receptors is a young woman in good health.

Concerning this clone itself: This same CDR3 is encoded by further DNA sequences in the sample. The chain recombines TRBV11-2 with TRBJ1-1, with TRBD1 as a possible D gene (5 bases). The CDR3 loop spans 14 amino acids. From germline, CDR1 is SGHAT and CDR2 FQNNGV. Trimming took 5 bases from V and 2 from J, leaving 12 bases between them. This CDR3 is CASSPRTLNTEAFF. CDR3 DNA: TGTGCCAGCAGCCCGAGGACACTAAACACTGAAGCTTTCTTT.

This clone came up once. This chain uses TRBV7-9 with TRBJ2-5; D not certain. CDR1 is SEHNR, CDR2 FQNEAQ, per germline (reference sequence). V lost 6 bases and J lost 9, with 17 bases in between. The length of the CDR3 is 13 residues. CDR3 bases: TGTGCCAGCAGACCCGACGCAAGAGTGCCCCAGTACTTC. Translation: CASRPDARVPQYF.

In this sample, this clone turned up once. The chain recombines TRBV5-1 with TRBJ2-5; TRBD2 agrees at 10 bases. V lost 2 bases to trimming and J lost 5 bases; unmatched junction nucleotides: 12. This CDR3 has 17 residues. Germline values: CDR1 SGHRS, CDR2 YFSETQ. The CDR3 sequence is CASSFRTSGEGGETQYF. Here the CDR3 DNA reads TGCGCCAGCAGCTTTCGGACTAGCGGAGAGGGTGGCGAGACCCAGTACTTC.

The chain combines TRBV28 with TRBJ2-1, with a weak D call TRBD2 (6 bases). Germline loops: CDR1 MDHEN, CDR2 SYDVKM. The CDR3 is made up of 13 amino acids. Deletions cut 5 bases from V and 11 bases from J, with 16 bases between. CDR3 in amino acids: CASSARTNAQQFF. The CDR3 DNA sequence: TGTGCCAGCAGTGCCCGGACTAACGCCCAGCAGTTCTTC.

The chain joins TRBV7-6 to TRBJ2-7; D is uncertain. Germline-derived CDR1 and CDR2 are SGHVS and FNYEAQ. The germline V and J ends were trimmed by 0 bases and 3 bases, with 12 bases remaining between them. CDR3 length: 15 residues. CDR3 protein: CASSLAREASYEQYF. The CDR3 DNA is TGTGCCAGCAGCTTAGCTAGGGAAGCGAGCTACGAGCAGTACTTC.

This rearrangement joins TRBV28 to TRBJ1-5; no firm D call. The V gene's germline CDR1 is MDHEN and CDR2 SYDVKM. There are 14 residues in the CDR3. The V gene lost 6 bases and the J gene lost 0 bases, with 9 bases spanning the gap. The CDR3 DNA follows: TGTGCCAGCAGCGATTTAGGTAGCAATCAGCCCCAGCATTTT. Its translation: CASSDLGSNQPQHF.

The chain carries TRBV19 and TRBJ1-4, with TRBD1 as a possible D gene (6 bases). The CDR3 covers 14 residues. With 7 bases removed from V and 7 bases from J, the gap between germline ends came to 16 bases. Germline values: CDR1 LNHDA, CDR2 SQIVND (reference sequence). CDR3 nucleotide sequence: TGTGCCAGTAATGGAGACAGGACTGCTGAAAAACTGTTTTTT. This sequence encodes CASNGDRTAEKLFF.

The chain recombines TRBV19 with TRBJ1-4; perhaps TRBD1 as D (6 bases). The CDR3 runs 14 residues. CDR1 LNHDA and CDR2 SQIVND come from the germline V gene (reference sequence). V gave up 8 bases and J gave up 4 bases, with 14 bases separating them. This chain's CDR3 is CASGLQGLNEKLFF. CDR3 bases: TGTGCCAGTGGATTACAGGGCCTTAATGAAAAACTGTTTTTT.

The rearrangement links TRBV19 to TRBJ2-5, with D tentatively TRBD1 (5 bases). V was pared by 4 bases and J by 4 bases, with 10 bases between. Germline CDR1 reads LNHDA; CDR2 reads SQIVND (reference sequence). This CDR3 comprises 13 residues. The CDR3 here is CASSNHQGETQYF. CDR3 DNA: TGTGCCAGTAGTAACCATCAGGGAGAGACCCAGTACTTC.

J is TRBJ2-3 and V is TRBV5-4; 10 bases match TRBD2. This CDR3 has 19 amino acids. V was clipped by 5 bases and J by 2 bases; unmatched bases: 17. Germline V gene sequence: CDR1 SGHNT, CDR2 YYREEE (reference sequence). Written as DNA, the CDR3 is TGTGCCAGCAGTTCGAGGGGGGGCGGACTAGCGGAGATCACAGATACGCAGTATTTT. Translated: CASSSRGGGLAEITDTQYF.

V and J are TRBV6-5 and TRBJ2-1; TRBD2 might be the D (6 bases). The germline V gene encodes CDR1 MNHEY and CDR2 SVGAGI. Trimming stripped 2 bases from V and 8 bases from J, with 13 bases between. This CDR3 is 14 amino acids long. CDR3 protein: CASSYGQEGYEQFF. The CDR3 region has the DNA TGTGCCAGCAGTTACGGGCAGGAGGGCTATGAGCAGTTCTTC.

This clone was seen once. The CDR3 DNA is TGTGCCAGCAGTGAATTTACGAGAAACTATGGCTACACCTTC. Protein sequence: CASSEFTRNYGYTF. The chain has TRBV25-1 and TRBJ1-2; D gene uncertain. V was cut by 1 base and J by 2 bases, with 8 bases left in between. The CDR3 length is 14 residues. Germline V CDR1 and CDR2: MGHDK, SYGVNS.

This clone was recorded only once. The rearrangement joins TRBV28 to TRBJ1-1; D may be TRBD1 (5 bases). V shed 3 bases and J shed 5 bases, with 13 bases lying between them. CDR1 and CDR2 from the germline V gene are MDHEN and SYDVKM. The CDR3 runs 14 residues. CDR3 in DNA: TGTGCCAGCAGTTTCGACGGGGCAGGGACTGAAGCTTTCTTT. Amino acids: CASSFDGAGTEAFF.

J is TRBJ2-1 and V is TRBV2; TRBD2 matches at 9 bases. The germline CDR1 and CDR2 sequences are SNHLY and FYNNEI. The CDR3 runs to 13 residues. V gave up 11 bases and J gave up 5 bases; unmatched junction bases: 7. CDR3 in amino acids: CAGSGRSNNEQFF. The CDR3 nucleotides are TGTGCCGGAAGCGGGAGGTCTAACAATGAGCAGTTCTTC. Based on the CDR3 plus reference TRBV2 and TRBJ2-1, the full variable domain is EPEVTQTPSHQVTQMGQEVILRCVPISNHLYFYWYRQILGQKVEFLVSFYNNEISEKSEIFDDQFSVERPDGSNFTLKIRSTKLEDSAMYFCAGSGRSNNEQFFGPGTRLTVL.

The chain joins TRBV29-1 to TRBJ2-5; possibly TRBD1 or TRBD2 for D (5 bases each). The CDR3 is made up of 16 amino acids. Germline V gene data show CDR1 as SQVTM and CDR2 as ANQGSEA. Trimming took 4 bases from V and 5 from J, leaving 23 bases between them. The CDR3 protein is CSVVYEPLGAGETQYF. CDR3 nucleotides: TGCAGCGTTGTTTACGAACCACTGGGAGCAGGGGAGACCCAGTACTTC. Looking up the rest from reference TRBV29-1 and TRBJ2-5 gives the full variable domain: SAVISQKPSRDICQRGTSLTIQCQVDSQVTMMFWYRQQPGQSLTLIATANQGSEATYESGFVIDKFPISRPNLTFSTLTVSNMSPEDSSIYLCSVVYEPLGAGETQYFGPGTRLLVL.

For the CDR3, the DNA is TGTGCCAGCAGTTACTCGAAAGGACAGGGCTATGGCTACACCTTC. The encoded protein is CASSYSKGQGYGYTF. V gene TRBV6-5 combines with J gene TRBJ1-2; the match to TRBD1 covers 8 bases. J lost 4 bases, V lost 0 bases, and 4 bases had no gene match. The CDR3 is 15 residues long. The germline gives CDR1 MNHEY, CDR2 SVGAGI.

The CDR3 region is CASSQGSELAGINEQFF. In nucleotides, the CDR3 is TGTGCCAGCAGCCAAGGATCTGAACTAGCGGGAATTAATGAGCAGTTCTTC. J is TRBJ2-1 and V is TRBV4-2, with TRBD2 matching 10 bases. The CDR3 has 17 residues. Germline CDR1 is LGHNA and CDR2 is YNFKEQ. Trimming cost V 1 base and J 7 bases; bases outside gene matches: 10.

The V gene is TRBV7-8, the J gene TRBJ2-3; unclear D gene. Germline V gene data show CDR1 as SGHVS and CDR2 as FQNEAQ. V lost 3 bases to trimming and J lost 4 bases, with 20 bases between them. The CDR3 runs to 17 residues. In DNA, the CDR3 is TGTGCCAGCAGCTTTTATTCCGGACCTTGGGAATCAGATACGCAGTATTTT. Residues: CASSFYSGPWESDTQYF.

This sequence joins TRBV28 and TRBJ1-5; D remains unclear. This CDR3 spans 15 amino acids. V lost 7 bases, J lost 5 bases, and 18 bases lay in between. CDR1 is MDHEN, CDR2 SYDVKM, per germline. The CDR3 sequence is CASKGGQDTDQPQHF. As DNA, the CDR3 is TGTGCCAGCAAGGGAGGGCAGGATACAGATCAGCCCCAGCATTTT.

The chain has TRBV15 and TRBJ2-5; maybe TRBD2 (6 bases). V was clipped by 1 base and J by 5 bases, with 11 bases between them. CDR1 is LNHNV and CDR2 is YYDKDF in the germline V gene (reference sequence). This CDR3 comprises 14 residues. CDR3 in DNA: TGTGCCACCAGCAGAGGTACGGGGGAGGAGACCCAGTACTTC. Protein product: CATSRGTGEETQYF.

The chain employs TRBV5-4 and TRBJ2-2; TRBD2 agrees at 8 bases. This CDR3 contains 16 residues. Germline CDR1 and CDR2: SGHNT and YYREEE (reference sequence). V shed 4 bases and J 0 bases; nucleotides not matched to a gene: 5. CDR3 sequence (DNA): TGTGCCAGCAGCCCTAGCGGGCGAACGAACACCGGGGAGCTGTTTTTT. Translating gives CASSPSGRTNTGELFF.

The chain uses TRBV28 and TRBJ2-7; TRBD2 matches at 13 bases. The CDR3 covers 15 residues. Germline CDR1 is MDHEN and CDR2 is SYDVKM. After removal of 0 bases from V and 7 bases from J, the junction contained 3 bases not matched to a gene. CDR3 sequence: CASSLWTSGRQEQYF. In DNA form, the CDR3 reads TGTGCCAGCAGTTTATGGACTAGCGGGAGGCAGGAGCAGTACTTC.

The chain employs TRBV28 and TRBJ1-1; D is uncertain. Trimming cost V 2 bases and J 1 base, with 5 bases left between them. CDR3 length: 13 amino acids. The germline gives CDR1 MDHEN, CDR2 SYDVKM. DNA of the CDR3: TGTGCCAGCAGTTTAGCAGAGAACACTGAAGCTTTCTTT. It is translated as CASSLAENTEAFF.

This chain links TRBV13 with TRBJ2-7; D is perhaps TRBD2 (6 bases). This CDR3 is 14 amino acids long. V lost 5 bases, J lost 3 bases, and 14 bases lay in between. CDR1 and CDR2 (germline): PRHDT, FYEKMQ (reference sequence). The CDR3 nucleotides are TGTGCCAGCAGCGGGGCCCTGGGGGGCTACGAGCAGTACTTC. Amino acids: CASSGALGGYEQYF.

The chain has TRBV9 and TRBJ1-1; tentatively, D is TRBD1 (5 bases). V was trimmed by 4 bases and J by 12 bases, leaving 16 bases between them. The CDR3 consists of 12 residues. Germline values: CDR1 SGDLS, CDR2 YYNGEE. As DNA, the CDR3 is TGTGCCAGCAGCCCGTGGGGGATCAAACCTTTCTTT. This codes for CASSPWGIKPFF.